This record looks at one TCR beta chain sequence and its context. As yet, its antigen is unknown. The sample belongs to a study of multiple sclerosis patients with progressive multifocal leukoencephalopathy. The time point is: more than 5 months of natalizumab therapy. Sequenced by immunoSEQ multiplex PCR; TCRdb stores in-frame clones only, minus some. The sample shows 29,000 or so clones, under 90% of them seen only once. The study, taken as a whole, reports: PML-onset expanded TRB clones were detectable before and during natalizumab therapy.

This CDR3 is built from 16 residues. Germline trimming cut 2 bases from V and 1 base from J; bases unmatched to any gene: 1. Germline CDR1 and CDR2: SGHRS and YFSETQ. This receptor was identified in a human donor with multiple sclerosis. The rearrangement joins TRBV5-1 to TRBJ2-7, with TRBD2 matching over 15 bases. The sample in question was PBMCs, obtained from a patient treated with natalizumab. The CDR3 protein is CASSFGLAGGSYEQYF. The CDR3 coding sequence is TGCGCCAGCAGCTTTGGACTAGCGGGAGGGTCCTACGAGCAGTACTTC.